The T cell receptor beta chain under discussion was sequenced for a study of Graves' ophthalmopathy and Graves' hyperthyroidism. This clonotype was observed at least ten times. As yet, its antigen is unknown. Germline CDR1 DFQATT, CDR2 SNEGSKA (reference sequence). The J segment lost 2 bases and the V segment lost 6 bases, leaving 11 bases of the junction unmatched. The CDR3 spans 15 residues. The sequenced template was RNA, covering the TCR beta CDR3 region. A first-round RT-PCR used HTBI primers, followed by a second-round multiplex PCR. Using its own MiXCR run on the multiplex PCR reads, TCRdb lists one record per CDR3 protein. Of about 210,000 distinct CDR3 sequences in the sample, under 30% were seen once. Study-level findings and limits: Ophthalmopathy was separated from stable hyperthyroidism by a 13-signature model with about 86% sensitivity and 81.08% specificity. Most thyroid-expanded clonotypes exceeding 0.001 frequency were also found in blood.

Material: peripheral blood. The clonotype originates from a man aged 45-60 years with Graves' ophthalmopathy. The V gene is TRBV20-1, the J gene TRBJ2-5, with 8 nucleotides matching TRBD1. CDR3 loop: CSAPTGAGIQETQYF. CDR3 nucleotides: TGCAGTGCGCCGACAGGGGCTGGGATACAAGAGACCCAGTACTTC.